What follows are 29 T cell receptor beta chains derived from one specimen sequenced in a study of T cells in Graves' hyperthyroidism and ophthalmopathy (dated by TCRdb to between 2017 and 2020). Libraries were built with multiplex PCR. Sequencing relied on an Illumina HiSeq 2000. The TCR beta CDR3 regions were amplified from RNA transcripts. For the first round of RT-PCR on the TCR CDR3, the HTBI primer set was used together with the Qiagen OneStep RT-PCR kit. Using fastp trimming at Q25 and MiXCR clonotype assembly, TCRdb reanalyzed the public sequencing data and kept in-frame beta chains. Entries that share a CDR3 protein sequence are merged under the most common genes and DNA. The sample table lists about 510,000 distinct CDR3 sequences, 46% of them with a count of one. The ten largest clones represent around 44% of the sample. Sequencing was performed on peripheral blood or thyroid tissue (not recorded which). The receptors here all came from an adult woman with Graves' disease, either hyperthyroidism or ophthalmopathy (not recorded which).

This clonotype was found many times. The chain carries TRBV9 and TRBJ2-7; D unclear. The germline gives CDR1 SGDLS, CDR2 YYNGEE. Trimming removed 9 bases at V and 0 bases at J, with 1 base between. This CDR3 is 9 amino acids long. CDR3: CANSYEQYF. The DNA for the CDR3 is TGTGCCAACTCCTACGAGCAGTACTTC.

The chain employs TRBV12-3 or TRBV12-4 and TRBJ2-5; D is unclear. The CDR3 length is 12 residues. Deletions cut 1 base from V and 4 bases from J, with 4 bases between. The CDR3 sequence: CASSLEPETQYF. CDR3 sequence (DNA): TGTGCCAGCAGTTTAGAGCCAGAGACCCAGTACTTC.

This clonotype occurred many times. This chain links TRBV20-1 with TRBJ1-1; D remains unclear. The CDR3 runs 12 residues. Germline CDR1 and CDR2: DFQATT and SNEGSKA (reference sequence). The CDR3 nucleotides read TGCAGCGCCCGCGGAGGGAACACTGAAGCTTTCTTT. Translation gives CSARGGNTEAFF.

This clonotype was counted only a few times. The gene calls are TRBV5-1 and TRBJ2-2; a weak D match, TRBD1 (6 bases). Germline CDR1 SGHRS, CDR2 YFSETQ. V lost 4 bases and J 7 bases, leaving 8 bases between the germline ends. CDR3 length: 12 residues. The CDR3 loop is CASSPQGGELFF. The CDR3, as DNA: TGCGCCAGCAGCCCACAGGGCGGGGAGCTGTTTTTT.

The chain carries TRBV12-3 or TRBV12-4 and TRBJ2-7; 7 nucleotides line up with TRBD2. The CDR3 loop spans 16 amino acids. After removal of 5 bases from V and 5 bases from J, the junction contained 15 bases not matched to a gene. In nucleotides, the CDR3 is TGTGCCAGCAGTCCACCCTCGGGGGAGGGTATCCACGAGCAGTACTTC. This translates into CASSPPSGEGIHEQYF.

This chain links TRBV7-8 with TRBJ1-1; no firm D call. CDR3 length: 15 residues. Trimming left V 3 bases short and J 4 bases short, with 15 bases between. The germline V gene encodes CDR1 SGHVS and CDR2 FQNEAQ. The CDR3 DNA sequence: TGTGCCAGCAGCTTGGACGGGGATGGGATCACTGAAGCTTTCTTT. Protein: CASSLDGDGITEAFF.

CDR3: CASSSQGGANTGELFF. DNA of the CDR3: TGTGCCAGCAGTTCCCAAGGCGGGGCGAACACCGGGGAGCTGTTTTTT. The chain carries TRBV7-8 and TRBJ2-2; weak D call: TRBD2 (6 bases). V was shortened by 6 bases and J by 0 bases, with 14 bases between the two germline ends. The CDR3 sequence is 16 residues long. Germline V lookup: CDR1 SGHVS, CDR2 FQNEAQ.

The V gene is TRBV7-9, the J gene TRBJ1-2, with 8 bases aligning to TRBD1. The CDR3 has 12 amino acids. The V gene end was trimmed by 5 bases and the J gene end by 12 bases; junction bases not matched to a gene: 8. Germline CDR1 is SEHNR and CDR2 is FQNEAQ (reference sequence). The CDR3 loop is CASSRGQAENTF. The CDR3 bases are TGTGCCAGCAGCCGGGGACAGGCGGAAAACACCTTC.

The chain has TRBV5-1 and TRBJ2-5; D is unresolved. The CDR3 totals 14 residues. Germline-derived CDR1 and CDR2 are SGHRS and YFSETQ. Trimming removed 0 bases at V and 1 base at J, with 7 bases between. The CDR3 region is CASSLGWSQETQYF. The CDR3 coding sequence is TGCGCCAGCAGCTTGGGGTGGAGCCAAGAGACCCAGTACTTC.

This clonotype was counted many times. The chain carries TRBV6-2 or TRBV6-3 and TRBJ2-7; unclear D gene. V lost 5 bases to trimming and J lost 4 bases, with 6 bases between them. The germline gives CDR1 MNHEY, CDR2 SVGEGT. The CDR3 is made up of 11 amino acids. DNA for the CDR3: TGTGCCAGCAGTCAACGTTACGAGCAGTACTTC. Residues: CASSQRYEQYF.

The rearrangement uses TRBV19 and TRBJ1-1; D unresolved. The CDR3 length is 14 residues. The V end was cut by 4 bases, the J end by 6 bases, with 15 bases between. Germline V gene sequence: CDR1 LNHDA, CDR2 SQIVND (reference sequence). Written as DNA, the CDR3 is TGTGCCAGTAGTACCGAGGCTAGCCGGGCTGAAGCTTTCTTT. Its translation is CASSTEASRAEAFF.

CDR3 sequence reads: CASSPRFGDQETQYF. Written as DNA, the CDR3 is TGTGCCAGCAGCCCAAGGTTCGGGGACCAAGAGACCCAGTACTTC. The chain recombines TRBV7-2 with TRBJ2-5; a weak D match, TRBD2 (5 bases). The CDR3 totals 15 residues. Germline CDR1 reads SGHTA; CDR2 reads FQGNSA. V gave up 5 bases and J gave up 0 bases, with 13 bases separating them.

In its sample, this clonotype was seen many times. This sequence joins TRBV6-5 and TRBJ1-3; D may be TRBD1 (5 bases). Trimming took 11 bases from V and 0 from J, leaving 17 bases between them. This CDR3 has 15 amino acids. Germline V gives CDR1 MNHEY, CDR2 SVGAGI. The CDR3 DNA sequence: TGTGCCGACCAAGGCCGGGGACGCTCTGGAAACACCATATATTTT. The encoded protein is CADQGRGRSGNTIYF.

This clonotype was counted at least ten times. The chain is built from TRBV7-8 and TRBJ1-4, with a weak D call TRBD1 (6 bases). Trimming took 4 bases from V and 0 from J, leaving 21 bases between them. Germline assignment: CDR1 SGHVS and CDR2 FQNEAQ. The CDR3 length is 19 residues. The CDR3 protein is CASSWDLQGGEATNEKLFF. The CDR3 nucleotides read TGTGCCAGCAGCTGGGATCTACAGGGCGGGGAAGCAACTAATGAAAAACTGTTTTTT.

There are many counts of this clonotype. V is TRBV2 and J is TRBJ1-5, with TRBD1 matching over 9 bases. The CDR3 runs to 14 residues. Germline CDR1 is SNHLY and CDR2 is FYNNEI. The V gene end was trimmed by 4 bases and the J gene end by 7 bases; junction bases not matched to a gene: 5. The CDR3 protein is CASSGDREVQPQHF. The CDR3 nucleotides read TGTGCCAGCAGTGGGGACAGGGAAGTACAGCCCCAGCATTTT.

The DNA of the CDR3 is TGCAGTGCTTCCGCGGGATCCATCTCCTACGAGCAGTACTTC. Amino acid sequence: CSASAGSISYEQYF. The chain combines TRBV20-1 with TRBJ2-7; maybe TRBD2 (6 bases). Per the germline V gene, CDR1 is DFQATT and CDR2 is SNEGSKA (reference sequence). The V and J ends lost 5 bases and 0 bases respectively, with 14 bases between them. This CDR3 is built from 14 residues.

This clonotype came up many times. This chain links TRBV12-3 or TRBV12-4 with TRBJ1-1; 8 nucleotides align to TRBD1. After removal of 7 bases from V and 3 bases from J, the junction contained 7 bases not matched to a gene. The CDR3 length is 14 residues. The CDR3 sequence is CASTFQGADTEAFF. The DNA of the CDR3 is TGTGCCAGCACCTTTCAGGGGGCGGACACTGAAGCTTTCTTT.

The CDR3 spells CSVEGAGSQYF. Here the CDR3 DNA reads TGCAGCGTTGAAGGGGCAGGGTCCCAGTACTTC. This chain uses TRBV29-1 with TRBJ2-5, with D perhaps matching TRBD1 (5 bases). CDR3 length: 11 residues. Deletions cut 1 base from V and 9 bases from J, with 9 bases between. The germline gives CDR1 SQVTM, CDR2 ANQGSEA.

This clonotype occurred many times. This chain uses TRBV29-1 with TRBJ1-2; D call uncertain. Germline V gives CDR1 SQVTM, CDR2 ANQGSEA. CDR3 length equals 13 residues. V gave up 7 bases and J gave up 5 bases, with 17 bases separating them. The DNA of the CDR3 is TGCAGCGCCGGGCTACCGACGGGATATGGCTACACCTTC. The encoded protein is CSAGLPTGYGYTF.

The chain links TRBV3-1 to TRBJ1-3; D gene unclear. This CDR3 region has 14 residues. Germline V gene data show CDR1 as LGHDT and CDR2 as YNNKEL (reference sequence). V was pared by 5 bases and J by 0 bases, with 8 bases between. Here the CDR3 DNA reads TGTGCCAGCAGCTCCACAGCCTCTGGAAACACCATATATTTT. As protein: CASSSTASGNTIYF.

This chain uses TRBV10-3 with TRBJ2-5; D may be TRBD1 or TRBD2 (6 bases each). The CDR3 is 16 residues long. The V gene's germline CDR1 is ENHRY and CDR2 SYGVKD. V was clipped by 0 bases and J by 4 bases, with 15 bases between them. This CDR3 is CAISESGRGGRETQYF. The CDR3 nucleotides read TGTGCCATCAGTGAGTCAGGCAGGGGAGGAAGAGAGACCCAGTACTTC.

This clonotype came up many times. This chain links TRBV7-2 with TRBJ2-5; maybe TRBD2 (7 bases). Per the germline V gene, CDR1 is SGHTA and CDR2 is FQGNSA. V shed 2 bases and J shed 5 bases, with 15 bases lying between them. This CDR3 is 15 amino acids long. The CDR3 is CASSLTRGQGETQYF. CDR3 DNA sequence: TGTGCCAGCAGCTTAACGCGGGGGCAGGGGGAGACCCAGTACTTC.

This clonotype was seen more than once but under ten times. The chain employs TRBV29-1 and TRBJ1-4; D is uncertain. Germline V gene lookup returns CDR1 SQVTM and CDR2 ANQGSEA. V lost 1 base, J lost 6 bases, and 9 bases lay in between. The CDR3 contains 13 residues. The CDR3 nucleotides are TGCAGCGTTGAAGCCGGGAGGGATGAAAAACTGTTTTTT. It specifies CSVEAGRDEKLFF.

CDR3 amino acids: CAIRVGNQPQHF. The CDR3 coding sequence is TGTGCCATCAGGGTTGGCAATCAGCCCCAGCATTTT. The genes are TRBV10-3 and TRBJ1-5; D is undetermined. Germline V gene data show CDR1 as ENHRY and CDR2 as SYGVKD. The CDR3 runs to 12 residues. V was shortened by 6 bases and J by 2 bases, with 5 bases between the two germline ends.

This clonotype was seen at least ten times. The V call is TRBV29-1, the J call TRBJ1-2; D possibly corresponds to TRBD1 (5 bases). V was cut by 3 bases and J by 13 bases, with 15 bases left in between. The CDR3 consists of 11 residues. Germline V lookup: CDR1 SQVTM, CDR2 ANQGSEA. The DNA for the CDR3 is TGCAGCGTTGACGAAGACAGTTCTCTCACCTTC. Translating gives CSVDEDSSLTF.

The table lists this clonotype with many counts. The chain has TRBV19 and TRBJ2-2; the D gene is possibly TRBD2 (6 bases). Germline CDR1 is LNHDA and CDR2 is SQIVND (reference sequence). The CDR3 totals 15 residues. Trimming left V 3 bases short and J 4 bases short, with 12 bases between. The CDR3 DNA is TGTGCCAGTAGTATTTCCGGAGCGGGCACCGGGGAGCTGTTTTTT. As protein: CASSISGAGTGELFF. Full variable domain (remainder filled in from reference TRBV19 and TRBJ2-2): DGGITQSPKYLFRKEGQNVTLSCEQNLNHDAMYWYRQDPGQGLRLIYYSQIVNDFQKGDIAEGYSVSREKKESFPLTVTSAQKNPTAFYLCASSISGAGTGELFFGEGSRLTVL.

This clonotype came up a few times. The rearrangement uses TRBV29-1 and TRBJ2-6; D gene ambiguous. V lost 2 bases and J lost 2, with 7 bases in between. CDR1 and CDR2 (germline): SQVTM, ANQGSEA. The CDR3 spans 14 residues. The CDR3 region has the DNA TGCAGCGTTGAAAATGGAGCTGGGGCCAACGTCCTGACTTTC. Amino acids: CSVENGAGANVLTF.

A few counts support this clonotype. The chain is built from TRBV7-9 and TRBJ1-6; D remains ambiguous. The V end was cut by 2 bases, the J end by 10 bases, with 6 bases between. CDR3 size: 12 residues. Per the germline V gene, CDR1 is SEHNR and CDR2 is FQNEAQ (reference sequence). The CDR3 loop reads CASSLIFSPLHF. The DNA of the CDR3 is TGTGCCAGCAGCTTAATTTTCTCACCCCTCCACTTT.

This clonotype was detected many times. For the CDR3, the DNA is TGTGCCAGTACCTTTTTGTTCCGGAATCAGCCCCAGCATTTT. Its translation is CASTFLFRNQPQHF. The gene calls are TRBV19 and TRBJ1-5; D ambiguous. Trimming left V 7 bases short and J 4 bases short, with 14 bases between. Germline CDR1 is LNHDA and CDR2 is SQIVND (reference sequence). This CDR3 spans 14 amino acids.